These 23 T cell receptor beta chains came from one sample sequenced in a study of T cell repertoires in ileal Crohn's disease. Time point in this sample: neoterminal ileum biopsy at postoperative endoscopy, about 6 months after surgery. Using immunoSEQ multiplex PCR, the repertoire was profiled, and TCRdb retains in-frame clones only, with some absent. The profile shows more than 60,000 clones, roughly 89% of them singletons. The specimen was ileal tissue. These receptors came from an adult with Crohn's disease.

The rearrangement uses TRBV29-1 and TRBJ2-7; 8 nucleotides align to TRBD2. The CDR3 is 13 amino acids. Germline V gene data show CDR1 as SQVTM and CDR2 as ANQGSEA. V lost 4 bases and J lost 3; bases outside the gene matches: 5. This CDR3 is CSVAGRGGYEQYF. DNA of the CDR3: TGCAGCGTTGCGGGACGGGGGGGCTACGAGCAGTACTTC.

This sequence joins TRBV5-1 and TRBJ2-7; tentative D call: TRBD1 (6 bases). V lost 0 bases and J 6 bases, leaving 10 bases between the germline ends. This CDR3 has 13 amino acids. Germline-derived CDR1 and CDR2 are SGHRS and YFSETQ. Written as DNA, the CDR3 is TGCGCCAGCAGCTTGGCCGGCAGGGGCGAGCAGTACTTC. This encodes CASSLAGRGEQYF.

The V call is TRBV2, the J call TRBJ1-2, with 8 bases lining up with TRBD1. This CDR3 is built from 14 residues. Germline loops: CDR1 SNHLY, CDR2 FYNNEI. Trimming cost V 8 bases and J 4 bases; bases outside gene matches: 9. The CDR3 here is CASGPGQAVYGYTF. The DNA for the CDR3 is TGTGCCAGCGGGCCGGGACAGGCAGTCTATGGCTACACCTTC.

CDR3 loop: CASSPNGDEQYF. CDR3 DNA sequence: TGTGCCAGCAGCCCAAACGGGGACGAGCAGTACTTC. This rearrangement joins TRBV9 to TRBJ2-7; the D gene is possibly TRBD2 (5 bases). This CDR3 has 12 residues. Trimming cost V 4 bases and J 5 bases, with 10 bases left between them. Germline V gene sequence: CDR1 SGDLS, CDR2 YYNGEE. Together with reference TRBV9 and TRBJ2-7, the CDR3 gives the full variable domain: DSGVTQTPKHLITATGQRVTLRCSPRSGDLSVYWYQQSLDQGLQFLIQYYNGEERAKGNILERFSAQQFPDLHSELNLSSLELGDSALYFCASSPNGDEQYFGPGTRLTVT.

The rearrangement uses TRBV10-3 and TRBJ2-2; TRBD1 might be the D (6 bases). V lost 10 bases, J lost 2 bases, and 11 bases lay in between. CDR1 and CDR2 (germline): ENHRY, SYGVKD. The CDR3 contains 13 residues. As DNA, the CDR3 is TGTGCCACCCAACAGGGAAACACCGGGGAGCTGTTTTTT. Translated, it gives CATQQGNTGELFF.

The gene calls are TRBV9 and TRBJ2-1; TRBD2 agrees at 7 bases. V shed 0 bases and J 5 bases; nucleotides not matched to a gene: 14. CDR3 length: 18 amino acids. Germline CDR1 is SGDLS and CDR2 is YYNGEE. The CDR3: CASSVGASGMLGNNEQFF. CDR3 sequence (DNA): TGTGCCAGCAGCGTAGGGGCTAGCGGAATGCTTGGTAACAATGAGCAGTTCTTC.

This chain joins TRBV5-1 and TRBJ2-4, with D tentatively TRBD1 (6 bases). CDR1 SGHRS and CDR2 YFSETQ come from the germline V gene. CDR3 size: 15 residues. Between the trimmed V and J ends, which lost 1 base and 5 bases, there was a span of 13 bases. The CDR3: CASSLMFRQENIQYF. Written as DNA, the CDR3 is TGCGCCAGCAGCTTGATGTTTCGACAGGAAAACATTCAGTACTTC.

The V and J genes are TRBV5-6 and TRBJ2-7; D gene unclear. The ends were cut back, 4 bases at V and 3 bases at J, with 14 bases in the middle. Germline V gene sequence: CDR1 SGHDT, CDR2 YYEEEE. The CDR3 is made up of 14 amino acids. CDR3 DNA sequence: TGTGCCAGCAGCGCAACGGAGAAAAACTACGAGCAGTACGTC. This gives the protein CASSATEKNYEQYV.

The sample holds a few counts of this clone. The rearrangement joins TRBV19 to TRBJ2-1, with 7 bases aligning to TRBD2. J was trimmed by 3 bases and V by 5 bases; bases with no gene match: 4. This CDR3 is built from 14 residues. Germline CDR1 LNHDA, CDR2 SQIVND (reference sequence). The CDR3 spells CASSSGGGYNEQFF. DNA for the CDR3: TGTGCCAGTAGTTCTGGCGGGGGCTACAATGAGCAGTTCTTC.

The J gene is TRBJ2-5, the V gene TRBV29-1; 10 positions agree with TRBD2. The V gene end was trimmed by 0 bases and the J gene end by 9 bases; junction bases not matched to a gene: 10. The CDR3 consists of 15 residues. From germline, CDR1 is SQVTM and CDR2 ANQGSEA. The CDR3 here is CSVEDPWSGRAPQYF. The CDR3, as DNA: TGCAGCGTTGAAGATCCGTGGAGCGGGAGGGCTCCCCAGTACTTC.

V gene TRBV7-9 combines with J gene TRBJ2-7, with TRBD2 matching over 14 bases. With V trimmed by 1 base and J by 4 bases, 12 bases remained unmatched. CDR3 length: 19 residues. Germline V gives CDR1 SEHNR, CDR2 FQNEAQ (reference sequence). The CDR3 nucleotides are TGTGCCAGCAGCTTAGGATCTGCGGGGACTAGCGGGAGCCCATACGAGCAGTACTTC. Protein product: CASSLGSAGTSGSPYEQYF.

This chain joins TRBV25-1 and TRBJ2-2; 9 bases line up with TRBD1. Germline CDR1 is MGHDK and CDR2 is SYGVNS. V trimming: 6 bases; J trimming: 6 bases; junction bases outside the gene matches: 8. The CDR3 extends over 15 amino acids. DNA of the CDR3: TGTGCCAGCAGCCCGGGACAGGGTATCGCCGGGGAGCTGTTTTTT. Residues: CASSPGQGIAGELFF.

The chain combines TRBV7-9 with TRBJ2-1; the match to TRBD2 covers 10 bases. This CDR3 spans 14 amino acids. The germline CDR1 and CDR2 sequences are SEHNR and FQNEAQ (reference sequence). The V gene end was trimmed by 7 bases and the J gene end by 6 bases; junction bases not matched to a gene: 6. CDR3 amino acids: CASIELAGVNEQFF. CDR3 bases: TGTGCCAGCATTGAGCTAGCGGGAGTCAATGAGCAGTTCTTC.

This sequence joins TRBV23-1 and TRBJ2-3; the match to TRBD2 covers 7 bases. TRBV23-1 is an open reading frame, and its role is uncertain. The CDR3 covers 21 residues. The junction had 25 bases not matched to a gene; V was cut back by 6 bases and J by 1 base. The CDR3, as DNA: TGCGCCAGCAGCCACAAGCGGGATAACACGGGAACGCGGTCTGGCACAGATACGCAGTATTTT. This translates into CASSHKRDNTGTRSGTDTQYF.

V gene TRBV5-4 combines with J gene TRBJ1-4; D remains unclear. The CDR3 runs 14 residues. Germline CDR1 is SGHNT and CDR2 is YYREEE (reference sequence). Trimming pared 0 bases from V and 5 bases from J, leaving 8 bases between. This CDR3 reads CASSLEGRNEKLFF. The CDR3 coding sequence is TGTGCCAGCAGCTTGGAAGGGAGAAATGAAAAACTGTTTTTT.

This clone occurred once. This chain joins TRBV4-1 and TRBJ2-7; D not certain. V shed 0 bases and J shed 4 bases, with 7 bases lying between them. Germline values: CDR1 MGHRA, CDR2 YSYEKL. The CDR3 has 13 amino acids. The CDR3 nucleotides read TGCGCCAGCAGCCAAGAACGGGTATACGAGCAGTACTTC. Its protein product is CASSQERVYEQYF.

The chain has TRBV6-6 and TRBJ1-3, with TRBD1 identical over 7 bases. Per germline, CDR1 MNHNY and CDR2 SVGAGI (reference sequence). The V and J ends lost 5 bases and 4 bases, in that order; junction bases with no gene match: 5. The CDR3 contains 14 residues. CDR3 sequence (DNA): TGTGCCAGCAGTAATCGACAGGGAGGAAACACCATATATTTT. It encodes CASSNRQGGNTIYF.

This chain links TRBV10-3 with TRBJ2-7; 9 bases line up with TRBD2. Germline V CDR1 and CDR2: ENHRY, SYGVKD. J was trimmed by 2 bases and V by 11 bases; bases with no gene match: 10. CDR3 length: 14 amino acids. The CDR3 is CAAGGTVLAYEQYF. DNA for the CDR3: TGTGCCGCGGGGGGGACCGTTTTAGCCTACGAGCAGTACTTC.

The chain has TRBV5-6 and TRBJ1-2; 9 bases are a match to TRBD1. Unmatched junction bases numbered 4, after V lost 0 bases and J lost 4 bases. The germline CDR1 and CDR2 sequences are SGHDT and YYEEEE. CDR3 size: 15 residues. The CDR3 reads CASSLGTGAIYGYTF. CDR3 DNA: TGTGCCAGCAGCTTGGGGACAGGGGCCATCTATGGCTACACCTTC.

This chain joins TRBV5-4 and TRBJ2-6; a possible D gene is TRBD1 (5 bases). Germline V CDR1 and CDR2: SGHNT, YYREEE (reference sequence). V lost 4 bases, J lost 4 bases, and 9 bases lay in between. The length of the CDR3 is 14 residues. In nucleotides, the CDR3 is TGTGCCAGCAGCCCGAGGACAGGGGCCAACGTCCTGACTTTC. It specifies CASSPRTGANVLTF.

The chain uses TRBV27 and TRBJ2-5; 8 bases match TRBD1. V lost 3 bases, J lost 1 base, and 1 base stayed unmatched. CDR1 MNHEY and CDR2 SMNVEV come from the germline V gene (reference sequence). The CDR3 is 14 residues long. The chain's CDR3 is CASSFGTGQETQYF. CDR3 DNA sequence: TGTGCCAGCAGTTTTGGGACAGGCCAAGAGACCCAGTACTTC.

In DNA form, the CDR3 reads TGTGCCAGCAGCCCTGACACCGGCTCTTACAATGAGCAGTTCTTC. Its translation: CASSPDTGSYNEQFF. The chain uses TRBV5-6 and TRBJ2-1, with D unclear. Looked up from germline, CDR1 is SGHDT and CDR2 is YYEEEE. The CDR3 length is 15 residues. The germline V and J ends were trimmed by 4 bases and 4 bases, with 15 bases remaining between them.

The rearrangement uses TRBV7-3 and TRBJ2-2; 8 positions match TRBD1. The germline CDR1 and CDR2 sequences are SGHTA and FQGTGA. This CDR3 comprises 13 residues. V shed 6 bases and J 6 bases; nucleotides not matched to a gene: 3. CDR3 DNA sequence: TGTGCCAGCAGTGGACAGGGTGCCGGGGAGCTGTTTTTT. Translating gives CASSGQGAGELFF.